This entry lists 22 T cell receptor beta chains sequenced from one sample in a study of human T cells and chemical hapten exposure. TCRdb independently ran MiXCR on the RACE reads; one entry per CDR3 protein. The sample lists about 45,000 distinct CDR3 sequences; around 4% were seen once. The sample's time point: healthy volunteer bleed at 2 weeks. Unfractionated whole blood was the source of the extracted total RNA. Source material: whole blood. These receptors originate from a female donor in good health. Some clones in this sample may be carry-over from other donors' samples.

Many counts were recorded for this clonotype. The gene calls are TRBV5-6 and TRBJ2-3; 7 bases align to TRBD2. With 3 bases clipped from V and 1 base from J, the junction kept 5 bases outside the gene matches. Germline V gene data show CDR1 as SGHDT and CDR2 as YYEEEE. This CDR3 is built from 15 residues. CDR3 nucleotides: TGTGCCAGCAGCTACGGGGGGAGGGGCACAGATACGCAGTATTTT. The encoded protein is CASSYGGRGTDTQYF.

This clonotype was counted only a few times. The chain uses TRBV4-3 and TRBJ1-3; D may be TRBD1 (6 bases). Trimming removed 5 bases at V and 0 bases at J, with 17 bases between. CDR3 size: 17 residues. Germline CDR1 reads LGHNA; CDR2 reads YSLEER. The CDR3 DNA reads as TGCGCCAGCAGCTTTCGGACAGCAACTTTCTCTGGAAACACCATATATTTT. Amino acids: CASSFRTATFSGNTIYF.

This clonotype was seen many times. V usage is TRBV20-1 and J usage is TRBJ1-1; perhaps TRBD1 as D (6 bases). The ends were cut back, 0 bases at V and 3 bases at J, with 14 bases in the middle. Germline V CDR1 and CDR2: DFQATT, SNEGSKA (reference sequence). This CDR3 is 15 amino acids long. CDR3 region: CSARDLQGKDTEAFF. CDR3 in DNA: TGCAGTGCTAGAGATCTCCAGGGGAAGGACACTGAAGCTTTCTTT.

This clonotype was observed many times. The V and J genes are TRBV4-2 and TRBJ1-4, with a possible D match to TRBD1 (5 bases). CDR3 length: 16 residues. V dropped 0 bases and J dropped 8 bases, with 16 bases sitting between them. The germline V gene encodes CDR1 LGHNA and CDR2 YNFKEQ. The CDR3 is CASSQEEAGDLEKLFF. The CDR3 DNA is TGTGCCAGCAGCCAAGAAGAGGCGGGGGATCTCGAAAAACTGTTTTTT.

This clonotype was counted ten times or more. The chain has TRBV5-1 and TRBJ2-7; 7 bases map to TRBD1. Trimming cost V 0 bases and J 7 bases; bases outside gene matches: 13. CDR1 and CDR2 from the germline V gene are SGHRS and YFSETQ. The CDR3 covers 16 residues. The CDR3 reads CASSLDQRGQPLEQYF. CDR3 DNA: TGCGCCAGCAGCTTGGACCAGAGGGGACAGCCTCTGGAGCAGTACTTC.

This clonotype was observed at least ten times. This chain's CDR3 is CASSLGTGELFF. The DNA of the CDR3 is TGTGCCAGCAGTTTAGGAACCGGGGAGCTGTTTTTT. This chain connects TRBV6-6 to TRBJ2-2; D remains ambiguous. There are 12 residues in the CDR3. Trimming left V 4 bases short and J 5 bases short, with 5 bases between. CDR1 is MNHNY, CDR2 SVGAGI, per germline (reference sequence).

This clonotype has a handful of counts. A read error may account for a junction end that differs from germline. This chain links TRBV12-3 or TRBV12-4 with TRBJ1-5; TRBD1 agrees at 7 bases. CDR3 size: 14 residues. In DNA, the CDR3 is TGTGCCAGCAACTCCGGGACAGTCTATCAGCCCCAGAATTTT. Translating it yields CASNSGTVYQPQNF.

Here the CDR3 DNA reads TGTGCCAGCAGCCCACCTAGCGGGGGGGCGGTTACGCAGTATTTT. Protein: CASSPPSGGAVTQYF. The chain couples TRBV3-1 to TRBJ2-3; 12 nucleotides line up with TRBD2. The ends lost 4 bases at V and 8 bases at J; junction bases unmatched: 7. The CDR3 sequence is 15 residues long. Germline values: CDR1 LGHDT, CDR2 YNNKEL (reference sequence).

This clonotype turned up a few times. The V call is TRBV11-1, the J call TRBJ2-7; 7 bases match TRBD1. Trimming removed 1 base from V and 0 bases from J; junction bases left unmatched: 3. This CDR3 has 15 residues. Per germline, CDR1 SGHAT and CDR2 FQDESV (reference sequence). The DNA of the CDR3 is TGTGCCAGCAGCTTAGAGAGGGGGCCCTCCTACGAGCAGTACTTC. It translates to CASSLERGPSYEQYF. Variable domain in full (rest from reference TRBV11-1 and TRBJ2-7): EAEVAQSPRYKITEKSQAVAFWCDPISGHATLYWYRQILGQGPELLVQFQDESVVDDSQLPKDRFSAERLKGVDSTLKIQPAELGDSAMYLCASSLERGPSYEQYFGPGTRLTVT.

Ten or more counts support this clonotype. The V and J genes are TRBV20-1 and TRBJ2-1; TRBD1 or TRBD2 may be the D gene (6 bases each). Trimming stripped 2 bases from V and 3 bases from J, with 14 bases between. This CDR3 is built from 15 residues. The germline gives CDR1 DFQATT, CDR2 SNEGSKA (reference sequence). The CDR3 loop is CSARKVGGLYNEQFF. In DNA form, the CDR3 reads TGCAGTGCTAGAAAGGTCGGGGGCCTCTACAATGAGCAGTTCTTC.

This clonotype was seen ten or more times. This sequence joins TRBV5-1 and TRBJ1-5, with D tentatively TRBD1 (5 bases). This CDR3 region has 15 residues. The germline V gene has CDR1 SGHRS and CDR2 YFSETQ. Trimming removed 4 bases from V and 2 bases from J, with 13 bases in between. The CDR3 loop reads CASSPDTGRNQPQHF. CDR3 in DNA: TGCGCCAGCAGCCCGGATACAGGTCGCAATCAGCCCCAGCATTTT.

The J gene is TRBJ1-3, the V gene TRBV20-1; D gene ambiguous. CDR3 length: 12 amino acids. Looked up from germline, CDR1 is DFQATT and CDR2 is SNEGSKA (reference sequence). The V and J ends lost 5 bases and 6 bases respectively, with 11 bases between them. Written as DNA, the CDR3 is TGCAGTGCTGAGAGCTATGAAAACACCATATATTTT. The encoded protein is CSAESYENTIYF.

In this sample, this clonotype turned up many times. This chain uses TRBV20-1 with TRBJ1-1, with D perhaps matching TRBD1 (6 bases). CDR3 length: 14 amino acids. Deletions cut 4 bases from V and 0 bases from J, with 12 bases between. Germline-derived CDR1 and CDR2 are DFQATT and SNEGSKA (reference sequence). The CDR3 region has the DNA TGCAGTGCTACTCAGGGGATATTGAACACTGAAGCTTTCTTT. It is translated as CSATQGILNTEAFF.

The rearrangement uses TRBV7-8 and TRBJ1-2; no definite D call. This CDR3 spans 16 amino acids. Trimming stripped 5 bases from V and 8 bases from J, with 24 bases between. Germline V gives CDR1 SGHVS, CDR2 FQNEAQ. The CDR3 bases are TGTGCCAGCAGCCCGATGACCCACAGATATGGAGCAGGCTACACCTTC. It encodes CASSPMTHRYGAGYTF.

The CDR3 sequence: CASSLTETGANVLTF. The CDR3 DNA follows: TGCGCCAGCAGCTTGACCGAAACTGGGGCCAACGTCCTGACTTTC. The chain joins TRBV5-1 to TRBJ2-6; D not resolved. The V end lost 1 base, the J end lost 2 bases, and 7 bases lay between the germline ends. CDR3 length equals 15 residues. Germline values: CDR1 SGHRS, CDR2 YFSETQ.

Turning to this clonotype: A much larger clone lies one base from this, so it may be a read error. The chain combines TRBV3-1 with TRBJ2-3; D possibly matches TRBD1 or TRBD2 (5 bases each). Germline V gene data show CDR1 as LGHDT and CDR2 as YNNKEL (reference sequence). The CDR3 runs 17 residues. The CDR3: CASSQDLSGPGADTRYF. The CDR3 DNA reads TGTGCCAGCAGCCAAGATCTATCGGGGCCCGGGGCAGATACGCGGTATTTT.

In its sample, this clonotype was seen many times. This rearrangement joins TRBV2 to TRBJ2-1; 8 positions match TRBD1. This CDR3 region has 15 residues. Germline trimming cut 5 bases from V and 1 base from J; bases unmatched to any gene: 4. From germline, CDR1 is SNHLY and CDR2 FYNNEI. The CDR3 loop reads CASSSTGGSYNEQFF. As DNA, the CDR3 is TGTGCCAGCAGTAGCACAGGGGGGTCCTACAATGAGCAGTTCTTC.

This clonotype has a count of ten or more. This chain uses TRBV4-3 with TRBJ1-6; D call uncertain. V was clipped by 1 base and J by 9 bases, with 13 bases between them. This CDR3 contains 15 residues. The germline V gene has CDR1 LGHNA and CDR2 YSLEER. DNA for the CDR3: TGCGCCAGCAGCCAAGTCCATTCAGGAAGTTCACCCCTCCACTTT. Amino acids: CASSQVHSGSSPLHF.

This clonotype has a count of ten or more. The rearrangement joins TRBV12-3 or TRBV12-4 to TRBJ1-6, with D perhaps matching TRBD1 (5 bases). V lost 5 bases and J lost 9, with 17 bases in between. The CDR3 length is 15 residues. The DNA for the CDR3 is TGTGCCAGCAGTCCGTGGGGGGAGCGGGGTTCACCCCTCCACTTT. Protein sequence: CASSPWGERGSPLHF.

The chain carries TRBV20-1 and TRBJ2-3; 15 positions match TRBD2. The germline gives CDR1 DFQATT, CDR2 SNEGSKA (reference sequence). Trimming cost V 6 bases and J 6 bases; bases outside gene matches: 4. CDR3 length equals 14 residues. In nucleotides, the CDR3 is TGCAGTGCCGGGACTAGCGGGGGGCGGGATACGCAGTATTTT. Its translation: CSAGTSGGRDTQYF.

CDR3 region: CASSPAGQGTSGNTIYF. Here the CDR3 DNA reads TGTGCCAGCAGCCCAGCGGGACAGGGGACCTCTGGAAACACCATATATTTT. The chain carries TRBV9 and TRBJ1-3, with 10 bases fitting TRBD1. Germline lookup yields CDR1 SGDLS and CDR2 YYNGEE. The CDR3 spans 17 residues. Trimming cost V 4 bases and J 0 bases; bases outside gene matches: 7.

The gene calls are TRBV7-9 and TRBJ2-6; TRBD1 matches at 8 bases. Germline V gives CDR1 SEHNR, CDR2 FQNEAQ (reference sequence). This CDR3 contains 18 residues. V gave up 3 bases and J gave up 2 bases; unmatched junction bases: 9. CDR3 loop: CASSFTQGAGAGANVLTF. DNA of the CDR3: TGTGCCAGCAGCTTCACTCAGGGGGCCGGAGCTGGGGCCAACGTCCTGACTTTC.